The 17 T cell receptor beta chains reported below all come from one sample, sequenced in a study of tumor and adjacent non-tumor tissue in lung cancer. The template was RNA from unsorted bulk tissue. The normal lung tissue was taken more than 3 cm from the tumor edge. A modified ARM-PCR protocol with three rounds of nested PCR amplified TCRbeta. TCRdb re-called the multiplex PCR reads with MiXCR, one entry per CDR3 protein. The sample lists some 66,000 distinct CDR3 sequences; about 56% were seen once. The sequenced sample consisted of distant non-tumor lung tissue. Receptor source: a man aged 70 or older with non-small cell lung cancer.

The chain couples TRBV6-5 to TRBJ1-1; 8 bases map to TRBD1. Germline V lookup: CDR1 MNHEY, CDR2 SVGAGI. The CDR3 sequence is 15 residues long. With 9 bases clipped from V and 7 bases from J, the junction kept 16 bases outside the gene matches. The CDR3 loop reads CASSRQRAGGIEAFF. CDR3 nucleotide sequence: TGTGCCAGTAGCCGACAGAGGGCAGGGGGCATTGAAGCTTTCTTT.

This sequence joins TRBV28 and TRBJ2-2; 9 bases match TRBD1. The V gene's germline CDR1 is MDHEN and CDR2 SYDVKM. The CDR3 is 15 residues long. With V trimmed by 6 bases and J by 3 bases, 5 bases remained unmatched. The CDR3 nucleotides read TGTGCCAGCAGGGTGACAGGGGGGTACACCGGGGAGCTGTTTTTT. Protein product: CASRVTGGYTGELFF. The full variable domain, rest sourced from reference TRBV28 and TRBJ2-2, is DVKVTQSSRYLVKRTGEKVFLECVQDMDHENMFWYRQDPGLGLRLIYFSYDVKMKEKGDIPEGYSVSREKKERFSLILESASTNQTSMYLCASRVTGGYTGELFFGEGSRLTVL.

Comments on this clonotype: The junction departs from germline at one end; a sequencing error may be responsible. The chain carries TRBV6-2 or TRBV6-3 and TRBJ2-1; D gene unclear. Germline CDR1 reads MNHEY; CDR2 reads SVGEGT. The CDR3 has 12 residues. CDR3 in amino acids: CASSISQSPSVF. The CDR3 DNA is TGTGCCAGCAGTATATCACAGTCCCCTTCAGTCTTC.

In regard to this clonotype: A single base separates this from a much larger clone, so it may be a read error. The chain is built from TRBV14 and TRBJ1-6; TRBD1 might be the D (5 bases). Germline lookup yields CDR1 SGHDN and CDR2 FVKESK. There are 15 residues in the CDR3. The CDR3: CSSSLQGNYNSPLHF. Written as DNA, the CDR3 is TGTTCCAGCAGCCTCCAGGGAAACTATAATTCACCCCTCCACTTT.

This clonotype was seen repeatedly, ten times or more. The rearrangement joins TRBV30 to TRBJ2-1; TRBD2 matches 9 bases. The CDR3 is 11 amino acids. V lost 5 bases to trimming and J lost 15 bases; unmatched junction nucleotides: 8. Germline-derived CDR1 and CDR2 are GTSNPN and SVGIG (reference sequence). CDR3 DNA: TGTGCCTGGGGGGTTAGCGGGAGCCCGTTCTTC. Translation: CAWGVSGSPFF.

The chain combines TRBV28 with TRBJ1-5, with no clear D. Germline V gene data show CDR1 as MDHEN and CDR2 as SYDVKM. CDR3 length equals 14 residues. Trimming shortened V by 2 bases and J by 4 bases, and 9 bases separated the two germline ends. In DNA, the CDR3 is TGTGCCAGCAGTTTACCAGCGATTAATCAGCCCCAGCATTTT. It translates to CASSLPAINQPQHF.

Note on this clonotype: The junction departs from the called germline gene at one end, perhaps through a read error. The chain is built from TRBV11-2 and TRBJ2-3; TRBD2 aligns across 14 bases. The CDR3 has 16 residues. CDR1 SGHAT and CDR2 FQNNGV come from the germline V gene. The CDR3 spells CDSRSGTSGSTGTQYF. The CDR3 bases are TGTGACAGCAGATCTGGGACTAGCGGGAGCACTGGTACGCAGTATTTC.

Concerning this clonotype itself: A much larger clone differs from this one at a single base, so this may be a read error. This chain links TRBV12-3 or TRBV12-4 with TRBJ2-2; 11 bases are shared with TRBD2. This CDR3 is built from 14 residues. The CDR3 reads CANSSSGRVGELFF. The DNA for the CDR3 is TGTGCCAACAGTAGTAGCGGGAGGGTCGGGGAGCTGTTTTTT.

With regard to this clonotype: One end of the junction varies from germline; a read error may be responsible. The genes are TRBV24-1 and TRBJ1-2; maybe TRBD1 (5 bases). The CDR3 runs 12 residues. CDR1 is KGHDR and CDR2 is SFDVKD in the germline V gene. In DNA, the CDR3 is TGTGCCACCAGTGATACGGGACCTGGCCACACCTTC. Protein sequence: CATSDTGPGHTF.

Concerning this clonotype itself: At one end, the junction sequence differs from germline, possibly due to a read error. The chain couples TRBV6-5 to TRBJ1-5; D not certain. In germline, CDR1 is MNHEY, CDR2 SVGAGI. The CDR3 extends over 15 amino acids. The DNA of the CDR3 is TGTGCCAGCAGTTACTCGACCGGGAGCGATCAGCCCCGGCATTTT. It encodes CASSYSTGSDQPRHF.

About this clonotype itself: A read error is possible here, since a much larger clone lies one base away. The rearrangement uses TRBV28 and TRBJ2-7; tentatively, D is TRBD1 (6 bases). This CDR3 has 14 amino acids. Germline V gives CDR1 MDHEN, CDR2 SYDVKM. The CDR3 nucleotides read TGTGTCAGCAGTTTACGTCCAGGGGAGAAAGAGCAGTACTTC. The encoded protein is CVSSLRPGEKEQYF.

There are many counts of this clonotype. The rearrangement uses TRBV5-5 and TRBJ2-3; D might be TRBD1 or TRBD2, each matching 5 bases. CDR1 and CDR2 (germline): SGHKS, YYEKEE (reference sequence). Deletions cut 5 bases from V and 2 bases from J, with 9 bases between. The CDR3 loop spans 13 amino acids. CDR3: CASRGEDTDTQYF. The CDR3 DNA follows: TGTGCCAGCAGGGGGGAAGACACAGATACGCAGTATTTT.

The V gene is TRBV20-1, the J gene TRBJ2-3; the D is unclear. The CDR3 has 13 amino acids. V was cut by 4 bases and J by 3 bases, with 11 bases left in between. Germline lookup yields CDR1 DFQATT and CDR2 SNEGSKA (reference sequence). As DNA, the CDR3 is TGCAGTGCTACCCGCCTCGGAACAGATACGCAGTATTTT. Encoded protein: CSATRLGTDTQYF.

Of note for this clonotype: Here the CDR3 omits its conserved ending phenylalanine or tryptophan, so a read error is the likely source. CDR3 DNA: TGCGCCAGCAGCCAAGGGGCAGACACGCAGTATTAT. Translated: CASSQGADTQYY. This chain joins TRBV4-1 and TRBJ2-3; D remains unclear. The CDR3 sequence is 12 residues long. Germline values: CDR1 MGHRA, CDR2 YSYEKL.

Remarks on this clonotype: Because the CDR3's place on the DNA is in doubt, the DNA is left out and the CDR3 is given as listed by TCRdb. V usage is TRBV29-1 and J usage is TRBJ2-1; the DNA was not compared with TRBD2, the D call given in the table. The CDR3 is 15 amino acids long, termini counted. Looked up from germline, CDR1 is SQVTM and CDR2 is ANQGSEA. The CDR3 loop is CSVFGTGSSYNELFF.

As for this clonotype: A much larger clone lies a single base off, so this may be a read error. The chain joins TRBV12-3 or TRBV12-4 to TRBJ2-5; a possible D gene is TRBD2 (5 bases). This CDR3 is 14 amino acids long. CDR3 amino acids: CASSTPGNQEAQYF. The CDR3 DNA follows: TGTGCCAGCAGTACCCCGGGAAACCAAGAGGCCCAGTACTTC.

V gene TRBV28 combines with J gene TRBJ1-6; D is uncertain. The germline V and J ends were trimmed by 5 bases and 2 bases, with 13 bases remaining between them. The germline gives CDR1 MDHEN, CDR2 SYDVKM. The CDR3 has 16 residues. The CDR3 DNA sequence: TGTGCCAGCAGTATCCCCAGGAGCCCCTATAATTCACCCCTCCACTTT. Translated: CASSIPRSPYNSPLHF.